These 16 T cell receptor beta chains share one sample of origin, sequenced in a study of blood T cell repertoires in COVID-19. Using immunoSEQ multiplex PCR, the repertoire was profiled, and TCRdb retains in-frame clones only, with some absent. The table has 150,000 to 200,000 clones, more than 85% seen once; the top ten hold 6% to 7.5%. The sample consisted of peripheral blood. Receptor source: a woman of 80 years or more in a cohort sampled during active or convalescent COVID-19.

The chain uses TRBV28 and TRBJ2-2; 10 bases agree with TRBD2. Germline V CDR1 and CDR2: MDHEN, SYDVKM. CDR3 length: 16 amino acids. Trimming took 0 bases from V and 8 from J; bases not matched to a gene: 6. The CDR3 DNA reads TGTGCCAGCAGTTTATGGCCAGCGGGGGGGCCTGGGGAGCTGTTTTTT. Its translation: CASSLWPAGGPGELFF.

This chain uses TRBV6-5 with TRBJ2-3, with D possibly matching TRBD1 (5 bases). Deletions cut 6 bases from V and 0 bases from J, with 13 bases between. This CDR3 has 15 amino acids. Germline loops: CDR1 MNHEY, CDR2 SVGAGI. CDR3 nucleotide sequence: TGTGCCAGCAGAACAGGTTTCGCTAGCACAGATACGCAGTATTTT. Encoded protein: CASRTGFASTDTQYF.

The DNA of the CDR3 is TGTGCCAGCTCACCCGGGACAGAGGGCAATCAGCCCCAGCATTTT. It encodes CASSPGTEGNQPQHF. The chain joins TRBV18 to TRBJ1-5; 7 positions match TRBD1. The CDR3 extends over 15 amino acids. The V segment lost 3 bases and the J segment 2 bases; nucleotides outside the gene matches: 4. Germline CDR1 is KGHSH and CDR2 is LQKENI.

This chain joins TRBV19 and TRBJ2-6; D may be TRBD2 (5 bases). The CDR3 covers 15 residues. Per the germline V gene, CDR1 is LNHDA and CDR2 is SQIVND (reference sequence). V gave up 2 bases and J gave up 4 bases, with 9 bases separating them. The CDR3 protein is CASSIFSAGANVLTF. The CDR3, as DNA: TGTGCCAGTAGTATATTTAGCGCCGGGGCCAACGTCCTGACTTTC.

This clone turned up a few times. The genes are TRBV3-1 (or the pseudogene TRBV3-2) and TRBJ2-1, with 14 bases matching TRBD2. The junction had 8 bases not matched to a gene; V was cut back by 4 bases and J by 0 bases. This CDR3 contains 19 residues. Germline V gene sequence: CDR1 LGHDT, CDR2 YNNKEL (reference sequence). In nucleotides, the CDR3 is TGTGCCAGCAGCCCGCAAGGACTAGCGGGGGGCCCCTCCTACAATGAGCAGTTCTTC. It specifies CASSPQGLAGGPSYNEQFF.

V is TRBV7-8 and J is TRBJ2-7, with D possibly TRBD1 on 7 matching bases. The germline V gene has CDR1 SGHVS and CDR2 FQNEAQ. Deletions cut 2 bases from V and 9 bases from J, with 14 bases between. The CDR3 runs to 13 residues. The CDR3 loop is CASSLQGGSGQYF. DNA for the CDR3: TGTGCCAGCAGCTTACAGGGGGGATCCGGGCAGTACTTC.

V usage is TRBV6-5 and J usage is TRBJ1-1; D is uncertain. Germline V gene sequence: CDR1 MNHEY, CDR2 SVGAGI. This CDR3 spans 14 amino acids. V was shortened by 6 bases and J by 7 bases, with 18 bases between the two germline ends. The CDR3 bases are TGTGCCAGCAGCCCAATCCGAGGTGCTGGTGAAGCTTTCTTT. This translates into CASSPIRGAGEAFF.

This clone was seen only once. The CDR3 DNA sequence: TGTGCCAGCAGCTCCCCGACAGGCCCTGAAGCTTTCTTT. Translating gives CASSSPTGPEAFF. The chain joins TRBV12-3 or TRBV12-4 to TRBJ1-1, with D possibly being TRBD1 (6 bases). V was pared by 6 bases and J by 6 bases, with 14 bases between. The CDR3 extends over 13 amino acids.

This clone was picked up a small number of times. V and J are TRBV5-3 and TRBJ2-1, with 7 bases identical to TRBD1. TRBV5-3 is recorded as an ORF, its role being uncertain. Unmatched junction bases numbered 5, after V lost 3 bases and J lost 5 bases. The CDR3 totals 14 residues. The CDR3 DNA reads as TGTGCCAGAAGCTCCGGGACAGTTGACAATGAGCAGTTCTTC. It yields the protein CARSSGTVDNEQFF.

This chain joins TRBV6-5 and TRBJ1-3; D gene ambiguous. With 8 bases removed from V and 0 bases from J, the gap between germline ends came to 5 bases. The CDR3 consists of 12 residues. Germline assignment: CDR1 MNHEY and CDR2 SVGAGI. DNA for the CDR3: TGTGCCAGCTACAGCTCTGGAAACACCATATATTTT. Its protein product is CASYSSGNTIYF.

The chain links TRBV2 to TRBJ2-7; D is unclear. This CDR3 has 11 residues. Germline CDR1 SNHLY, CDR2 FYNNEI. Trimming pared 7 bases from V and 7 bases from J, leaving 11 bases between. Here the CDR3 DNA reads TGTGCCAGCACCCCAGGTAGGGAGCAGTACGTC. It specifies CASTPGREQYV.

J is TRBJ2-3 and V is TRBV24-1; the D gene is possibly TRBD1 (5 bases). From germline, CDR1 is KGHDR and CDR2 SFDVKD. The CDR3 length is 14 residues. V lost 4 bases and J 1 base, leaving 8 bases between the germline ends. In DNA form, the CDR3 reads TGTGCCACCAGTGAAGACAGACGCACAGATACGCAGTATTTT. Translated: CATSEDRRTDTQYF.

This sequence joins TRBV6-2 or TRBV6-3 and TRBJ1-4; D uncertain. CDR1 and CDR2 (germline): MNHEY, SVGEGT. V lost 2 bases and J lost 0, with 10 bases in between. This CDR3 comprises 16 residues. CDR3 amino acids: CASSYPEEATNEKLFF. As DNA, the CDR3 is TGTGCCAGCAGTTACCCTGAGGAAGCAACTAATGAAAAACTGTTTTTT.

This chain connects TRBV6-5 to TRBJ2-7; a possible D gene is TRBD1 (6 bases). Germline V gene lookup returns CDR1 MNHEY and CDR2 SVGAGI. The CDR3 extends over 15 amino acids. V gave up 6 bases and J gave up 0 bases, with 15 bases separating them. The CDR3 is CASRMNDRSSYEQYF. For the CDR3, the DNA is TGTGCCAGCAGGATGAACGACAGGAGCTCCTACGAGCAGTACTTC.

The rearrangement uses TRBV30 and TRBJ2-7, with a weak D call TRBD2 (6 bases). CDR1 is GTSNPN and CDR2 is SVGIG in the germline V gene (reference sequence). Between the trimmed V and J ends, which lost 7 bases and 0 bases, there was a span of 13 bases. The CDR3 spans 13 residues. The CDR3 spells CAFQRASSYEQYV. In DNA, the CDR3 is TGTGCCTTTCAGCGGGCCAGCTCCTACGAGCAGTACGTC.

The J gene is TRBJ1-3, the V gene TRBV7-2; tentative D call: TRBD1 (5 bases). Germline V gene lookup returns CDR1 SGHTA and CDR2 FQGNSA. This CDR3 has 16 amino acids. V was shortened by 2 bases and J by 1 base, with 12 bases between the two germline ends. The CDR3 spells CASSLTRGLSGNTIYF. The CDR3 nucleotides read TGTGCCAGCAGCTTAACAAGGGGTTTGTCTGGAAACACCATATATTTT.